This T cell receptor beta chain was recorded in a study of T cell responses to AZD1222 COVID-19 vaccine. Data came from immunoSEQ multiplex PCR; TCRdb stores just in-frame clones and leaves some out. The sample yields about 150,000 clones, 90% seen once. CDR1 is MNHEY and CDR2 is SVGAGI in the germline V gene. V was shortened by 5 bases and J by 4 bases, with 15 bases between the two germline ends. The CDR3 has 15 residues. Specimen: peripheral blood, collected 28 days after the second AZD1222 dose. The TCR originated in an adult who received the AZD1222 COVID-19 vaccine. This rearrangement joins TRBV6-5 to TRBJ1-5, with no clear D. The CDR3 DNA is TGTGCCAGCAGTCCCAGGTCTCCGGGGAATCAGCCCCAGCATTTT. The encoded protein is CASSPRSPGNQPQHF.